Listed here is a single TCR beta chain. From germline, CDR1 is ENHRY and CDR2 SYGVKD. With V trimmed by 10 bases and J by 0 bases, 13 bases remained unmatched. The CDR3 is 17 amino acids. The sample belongs to a study of blood T cell repertoires in COVID-19. Overall study: Sites across the United States, Italy and Spain contributed samples from acute and convalescent COVID-19. PBMCs, B-cell-depleted T cells, or T cells were the source of the cDNA or gDNA that made up the material.

Seattle patients were enrolled during active infection and followed longitudinally. As originally analysed: By means of reference gene primer amplification, nucleated cell counts were estimated. Clones were sequenced by immunoSEQ multiplex PCR, and TCRdb holds only the in-frame ones, with some missing. V and J calls and clone size follow that table, whereas D and trimming were derived from the DNA. Counted here are fewer than 200,000 clones, around nine tenths occurring once; the ten biggest clones make up roughly 2.4%. The chain carries TRBV10-3 and TRBJ1-1, with TRBD1 matching 11 bases. The sequencing input was peripheral blood. This TCR was sampled from a woman at least 80 years old with COVID-19, enrolled during active disease. CDR3 amino acids: CATTPGQGANLNTEAFF. In nucleotides, the CDR3 is TGTGCCACCACACCCGGACAGGGGGCAAACTTGAACACTGAAGCTTTCTTT.